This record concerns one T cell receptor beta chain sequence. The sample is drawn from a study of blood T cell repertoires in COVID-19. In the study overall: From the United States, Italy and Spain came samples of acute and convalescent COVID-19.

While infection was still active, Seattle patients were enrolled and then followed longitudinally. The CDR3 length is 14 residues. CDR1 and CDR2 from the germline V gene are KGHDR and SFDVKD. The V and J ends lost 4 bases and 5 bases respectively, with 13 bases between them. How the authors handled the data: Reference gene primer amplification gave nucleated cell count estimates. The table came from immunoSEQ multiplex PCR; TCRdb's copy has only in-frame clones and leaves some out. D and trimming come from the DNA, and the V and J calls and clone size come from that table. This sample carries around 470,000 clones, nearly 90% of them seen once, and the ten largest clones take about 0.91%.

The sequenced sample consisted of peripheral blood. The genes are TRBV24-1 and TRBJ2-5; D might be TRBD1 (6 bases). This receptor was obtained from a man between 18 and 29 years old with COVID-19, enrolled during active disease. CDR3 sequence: CATSDRSQGETQYF. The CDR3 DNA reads TGTGCCACCAGTGACAGGAGTCAGGGGGAGACCCAGTACTTC.